The 23 T cell receptor beta chains in this list originate from one sample, sequenced in a study of blood T cell repertoires in COVID-19. Method: immunoSEQ multiplex PCR; TCRdb's copy keeps in-frame clones and lacks some. The sample gives around 190,000 clones, 80% to 90% of which show up once; more than 7.5% is in the top ten. Sample: peripheral blood. These TCRs come from a middle-aged man with active or convalescent COVID-19.

The chain combines TRBV24-1 with TRBJ2-7; TRBD1 might be the D (6 bases). Germline assignment: CDR1 KGHDR and CDR2 SFDVKD. V was shortened by 4 bases and J by 4 bases, with 10 bases between the two germline ends. The CDR3 contains 13 residues. The CDR3 here is CATSDPGTYEQYF. The CDR3 DNA sequence: TGTGCCACCAGTGACCCCGGGACATACGAGCAGTACTTC.

This clone was recorded a few times. The rearrangement links TRBV29-1 to TRBJ1-2; the D gene is possibly TRBD1 (6 bases). CDR1 and CDR2 from the germline V gene are SQVTM and ANQGSEA. The V and J ends lost 3 bases and 4 bases respectively, with 15 bases between them. The CDR3 sequence is 14 residues long. This chain's CDR3 is CSVELQGSGYGYTF. The CDR3 DNA is TGCAGCGTTGAGCTTCAGGGGAGTGGCTATGGCTACACCTTC. Using reference TRBV29-1 and TRBJ1-2 for the parts outside the CDR3, the full variable domain is SAVISQKPSRDICQRGTSLTIQCQVDSQVTMMFWYRQQPGQSLTLIATANQGSEATYESGFVIDKFPISRPNLTFSTLTVSNMSPEDSSIYLCSVELQGSGYGYTFGSGTRLTVV.

The rearrangement links TRBV28 to TRBJ1-1, with 7 bases lining up with TRBD1. V shed 7 bases and J 5 bases; nucleotides not matched to a gene: 10. The germline gives CDR1 MDHEN, CDR2 SYDVKM. The CDR3 covers 14 residues. The CDR3 spells CASTKRNRGTEAFF. CDR3 DNA sequence: TGTGCCAGCACCAAGCGCAACAGGGGTACTGAAGCTTTCTTT.

V usage is TRBV25-1 and J usage is TRBJ1-2, with 7 bases lining up with TRBD1. The CDR3 length is 15 residues. Trimming cost V 4 bases and J 4 bases; bases outside gene matches: 9. Per the germline V gene, CDR1 is MGHDK and CDR2 is SYGVNS. CDR3 sequence (DNA): TGTGCCAGCAGTGGACGGGGCGGGACAGTCTATGGCTACACCTTC. This encodes CASSGRGGTVYGYTF.

The gene calls are TRBV7-2 and TRBJ2-5; 9 bases align to TRBD1. Germline V lookup: CDR1 SGHTA, CDR2 FQGNSA. This CDR3 contains 15 residues. V dropped 5 bases and J dropped 7; count of bases not matched to a gene: 11. The CDR3 is CASSPGQGNIGTQYF. In DNA, the CDR3 is TGTGCCAGCAGCCCCGGACAGGGGAATATTGGGACCCAGTACTTC.

The gene calls are TRBV5-1 and TRBJ1-2; TRBD1 agrees at 8 bases. The germline V gene encodes CDR1 SGHRS and CDR2 YFSETQ. The J segment lost 2 bases and the V segment lost 3 bases, leaving 6 bases of the junction unmatched. CDR3 length equals 15 residues. The CDR3 sequence is CASSSTGQENYGYTF. CDR3 nucleotides: TGCGCCAGCAGCTCGACGGGACAGGAGAACTATGGCTACACCTTC.

The CDR3 DNA reads as TGTGCCAGCAGCCTCGGGAGCGAGGGCTCACCCCTCCACTTT. This translates into CASSLGSEGSPLHF. This sequence joins TRBV3-1 (or the pseudogene TRBV3-2) and TRBJ1-6; D not resolved. Trimming shortened V by 4 bases and J by 10 bases, and 14 bases separated the two germline ends. The length of the CDR3 is 14 residues. Germline V gene lookup returns CDR1 LGHDT and CDR2 YNNKEL (reference sequence).

On this clone: This sample includes further DNA sequences coding for the same CDR3. The DNA of the CDR3 is TGCGCCAGCAGCTTGGCCGGACCAGGGGCTGGAAACACCATATATTTT. Residues: CASSLAGPGAGNTIYF. This sequence joins TRBV5-1 and TRBJ1-3, with D possibly being TRBD1 (6 bases). Germline lookup yields CDR1 SGHRS and CDR2 YFSETQ. This CDR3 comprises 16 residues. V gave up 0 bases and J gave up 2 bases, with 12 bases separating them.

The chain links TRBV24-1 to TRBJ2-5; the match to TRBD1 covers 9 bases. Per germline, CDR1 KGHDR and CDR2 SFDVKD. The junction had 12 bases not matched to a gene; V was cut back by 3 bases and J by 5 bases. The CDR3 has 17 amino acids. The CDR3 coding sequence is TGTGCCACCAGTGATCAGATACCGGGACAGGGATACGAGACCCAGTACTTC. It encodes CATSDQIPGQGYETQYF.

The chain is built from TRBV7-6 and TRBJ1-4; 7 nucleotides align to TRBD1. V lost 5 bases and J lost 9; bases outside the gene matches: 6. CDR3 size: 13 residues. Germline CDR1 reads SGHVS; CDR2 reads FNYEAQ. The CDR3 spells CASSPGQIKKLFF. The CDR3, as DNA: TGTGCCAGCAGCCCGGGACAGATTAAAAAACTGTTTTTT.

V usage is TRBV6-5 and J usage is TRBJ2-1; TRBD1 matches 8 bases. Germline V gene data show CDR1 as MNHEY and CDR2 as SVGAGI. The V gene end was trimmed by 6 bases and the J gene end by 4 bases; junction bases not matched to a gene: 2. The CDR3 spans 13 residues. This chain's CDR3 is CASRRQGYNEQFF. The CDR3, as DNA: TGTGCCAGCAGGAGACAGGGGTACAATGAGCAGTTCTTC.

This chain connects TRBV5-4 to TRBJ2-1, with a possible D match to TRBD1 (6 bases). The germline V gene has CDR1 SGHNT and CDR2 YYREEE (reference sequence). The germline V and J ends were trimmed by 4 bases and 12 bases, with 11 bases remaining between them. CDR3 length equals 11 residues. The CDR3 loop reads CASSNRDGQFF. CDR3 in DNA: TGTGCCAGCAGCAACAGGGACGGGCAGTTCTTC.

The V call is TRBV6-5, the J call TRBJ2-3, with D tentatively TRBD1 (6 bases). CDR3 length: 14 amino acids. V was pared by 7 bases and J by 0 bases, with 11 bases between. CDR1 and CDR2 from the germline V gene are MNHEY and SVGAGI. CDR3 bases: TGTGCCAGCACTGGGGGCTGGAGCACAGATACGCAGTATTTT. Amino acid sequence: CASTGGWSTDTQYF.

The chain uses TRBV5-6 and TRBJ2-7, with D unresolved. With 1 base removed from V and 2 bases from J, the gap between germline ends came to 10 bases. The germline V gene has CDR1 SGHDT and CDR2 YYEEEE. The CDR3 is 14 amino acids. CDR3: CASSLTDSPYEQYF. DNA of the CDR3: TGTGCCAGCAGCTTGACCGACTCCCCCTACGAGCAGTACTTC.

The chain couples TRBV4-1 to TRBJ2-3; 8 bases align to TRBD2. There are 16 residues in the CDR3. Trimming cost V 4 bases and J 5 bases; bases outside gene matches: 11. Germline CDR1 and CDR2: MGHRA and YSYEKL. CDR3 protein: CASSRGGSGAGDTQYF. CDR3 DNA: TGCGCCAGCAGCCGGGGTGGTAGCGGGGCTGGAGATACGCAGTATTTT.

The rearrangement joins TRBV3-1 (or the pseudogene TRBV3-2) to TRBJ1-1, with 9 bases matching TRBD1. Germline V lookup: CDR1 LGHDT, CDR2 YNNKEL (reference sequence). J was trimmed by 0 bases and V by 1 base; bases with no gene match: 6. This CDR3 has 17 residues. The CDR3 spells CASSQVGTGIMNTEAFF. For the CDR3, the DNA is TGTGCCAGCAGCCAAGTAGGGACAGGGATTATGAACACTGAAGCTTTCTTT.

The count of this clone is one. The gene calls are TRBV7-2 and TRBJ2-1, with D possibly being TRBD2 (6 bases). Germline-derived CDR1 and CDR2 are SGHTA and FQGNSA. Trimming removed 2 bases from V and 4 bases from J, with 12 bases in between. The CDR3 sequence is 15 residues long. The CDR3 nucleotides are TGTGCCAGCAGCTTAAGTAGCGGAAGATACAATGAGCAGTTCTTC. Protein: CASSLSSGRYNEQFF.

This clone was seen a handful of times. The gene calls are TRBV3-1 (or the pseudogene TRBV3-2) and TRBJ2-5, with TRBD2 matching over 12 bases. The CDR3 consists of 15 residues. V lost 8 bases, J lost 2 bases, and 6 bases stayed unmatched. From germline, CDR1 is LGHDT and CDR2 YNNKEL (reference sequence). CDR3 sequence reads: CASALGTSGQETQYF. As DNA, the CDR3 is TGTGCCAGCGCCTTGGGGACTAGCGGGCAAGAGACCCAGTACTTC.

The V call is TRBV11-3, the J call TRBJ2-5, with a tentative D call TRBD1 (5 bases). The CDR3 is made up of 13 amino acids. Trimming took 4 bases from V and 4 from J, leaving 10 bases between them. The germline V gene encodes CDR1 SGHNT and CDR2 YENEEA. This CDR3 is CASSSQGTETQYF. In DNA form, the CDR3 reads TGTGCCAGCAGCTCCCAGGGCACAGAGACCCAGTACTTC.

J is TRBJ2-7 and V is TRBV7-2, with 7 bases identical to TRBD1. The V gene end was trimmed by 5 bases and the J gene end by 2 bases; junction bases not matched to a gene: 6. Germline loops: CDR1 SGHTA, CDR2 FQGNSA. The CDR3 consists of 14 residues. The CDR3 nucleotides read TGTGCCAGCAGCGGGGACAGTACTACCTACGAGCAGTACTTC. Its protein is CASSGDSTTYEQYF.

This clone turned up a few times. The DNA for the CDR3 is TGTGCCAGCAGTCTAAGGGGGCGCCGGGGGTACGAGCAGTACTTC. Its protein is CASSLRGRRGYEQYF. The chain couples TRBV6-5 to TRBJ2-7, with D possibly being TRBD1 (7 bases). The CDR3 covers 15 residues. The V end lost 5 bases, the J end lost 4 bases, and 18 bases lay between the germline ends. Germline V lookup: CDR1 MNHEY, CDR2 SVGAGI.

V is TRBV7-6 and J is TRBJ2-5; tentative D call: TRBD2 (5 bases). This CDR3 spans 14 amino acids. Looked up from germline, CDR1 is SGHVS and CDR2 is FNYEAQ. The germline V and J ends were trimmed by 10 bases and 4 bases, with 19 bases remaining between them. CDR3 coding DNA: TGTGCCACAAAACCGGGCCGAGGGCGAGAGACCCAGTACTTC. It yields the protein CATKPGRGRETQYF.

The rearrangement links TRBV29-1 to TRBJ1-1; 8 nucleotides align to TRBD1. Germline V lookup: CDR1 SQVTM, CDR2 ANQGSEA. With V trimmed by 4 bases and J by 6 bases, 10 bases remained unmatched. The CDR3 sequence is 14 residues long. This chain's CDR3 is CSVAWDRPRAEAFF. Written as DNA, the CDR3 is TGCAGCGTTGCCTGGGACAGGCCAAGGGCTGAAGCTTTCTTT.